Presented here are 10 T cell receptor beta chains from one specimen sequenced in a study of T cell responses to AZD1222 COVID-19 vaccine. TCRdb's table, derived via immunoSEQ multiplex PCR, lists solely in-frame clones and lacks some. The sample includes 150,000 to 200,000 clones, 90% to 95% of them seen just once. The input for sequencing was peripheral blood, taken on day 0 of AZD1222 vaccination. The origin of the receptors is an adult in good health.

The chain has TRBV10-3 and TRBJ2-2; 7 bases line up with TRBD1. J was trimmed by 1 base and V by 10 bases; bases with no gene match: 9. Germline loops: CDR1 ENHRY, CDR2 SYGVKD. This CDR3 contains 15 residues. The chain's CDR3 is CASAAGTVNTGELFF. For the CDR3, the DNA is TGTGCCAGCGCGGCCGGGACAGTGAACACCGGGGAGCTGTTTTTT.

The V gene is TRBV2, the J gene TRBJ2-1; D is possibly TRBD2 (6 bases). CDR3 size: 13 residues. CDR1 SNHLY and CDR2 FYNNEI come from the germline V gene. V lost 6 bases and J lost 6, with 12 bases in between. The CDR3 protein is CASSRDSVNEQFF. The CDR3 DNA follows: TGTGCCAGCAGCCGGGACTCTGTCAATGAGCAGTTCTTC. Together with reference TRBV2 and TRBJ2-1, the CDR3 gives the full variable domain: EPEVTQTPSHQVTQMGQEVILRCVPISNHLYFYWYRQILGQKVEFLVSFYNNEISEKSEIFDDQFSVERPDGSNFTLKIRSTKLEDSAMYFCASSRDSVNEQFFGPGTRLTVL.

In DNA form, the CDR3 reads TGTGCCAGCAGTTCCGACAGGGACGTTGATCAGCCCCAGCATTTT. The encoded protein is CASSSDRDVDQPQHF. V usage is TRBV28 and J usage is TRBJ1-5; 7 nucleotides line up with TRBD1. Germline V gene lookup returns CDR1 MDHEN and CDR2 SYDVKM. This CDR3 has 15 residues. Unmatched junction bases numbered 8, after V lost 4 bases and J lost 5 bases. The variable domain in full, completed from reference TRBV28 and TRBJ1-5, reads DVKVTQSSRYLVKRTGEKVFLECVQDMDHENMFWYRQDPGLGLRLIYFSYDVKMKEKGDIPEGYSVSREKKERFSLILESASTNQTSMYLCASSSDRDVDQPQHFGDGTRLSIL.

The chain is built from TRBV27 and TRBJ2-2; 7 bases agree with TRBD1. V lost 4 bases and J lost 4; bases outside the gene matches: 3. Germline V CDR1 and CDR2: MNHEY, SMNVEV (reference sequence). This CDR3 comprises 14 residues. The CDR3 spells CASSYPGGTGELFF. In DNA, the CDR3 is TGTGCCAGCAGTTACCCAGGGGGCACCGGGGAGCTGTTTTTT.

The chain recombines TRBV4-1 with TRBJ2-7; D gene uncertain. This CDR3 contains 15 residues. V lost 0 bases to trimming and J lost 3 bases, with 12 bases between them. Germline-derived CDR1 and CDR2 are MGHRA and YSYEKL. The CDR3 spells CASSQDRAGNYEQYF. The CDR3 coding sequence is TGCGCCAGCAGCCAAGATCGGGCCGGAAACTACGAGCAGTACTTC.

This clone has only one observation. The chain couples TRBV4-2 to TRBJ2-1; 11 positions match TRBD2. V lost 1 base to trimming and J lost 3 bases; unmatched junction nucleotides: 2. This CDR3 comprises 16 residues. Germline CDR1 LGHNA, CDR2 YNFKEQ. CDR3: CASSQGLAGHYNEQFF. The CDR3 DNA reads TGTGCCAGCAGCCAAGGACTAGCGGGACACTACAATGAGCAGTTCTTC.

The J gene is TRBJ1-5, the V gene TRBV6-5; D gene unclear. Trimming took 8 bases from V and 11 from J, leaving 10 bases between them. CDR3 length equals 10 residues. The germline gives CDR1 MNHEY, CDR2 SVGAGI. For the CDR3, the DNA is TGTGCCAGCGCCCACGGGGCCCAGCATTTT. Its translation is CASAHGAQHF.

This chain's CDR3 is CASSLEGAINEQFF. The DNA of the CDR3 is TGTGCCAGCAGCCTGGAAGGGGCAATTAATGAGCAGTTCTTC. The chain combines TRBV11-2 with TRBJ2-1; D perhaps matches TRBD1 (5 bases). Deletions cut 5 bases from V and 7 bases from J, with 15 bases between. Germline V gene data show CDR1 as SGHAT and CDR2 as FQNNGV. This CDR3 is built from 14 residues.

The gene calls are TRBV5-1 and TRBJ2-6; D possibly uses TRBD1 or TRBD2 (6 bases each). V lost 4 bases and J 4 bases, leaving 12 bases between the germline ends. The germline gives CDR1 SGHRS, CDR2 YFSETQ. The CDR3 loop spans 15 amino acids. CDR3 nucleotides: TGCGCCAGCAGCGTCGGGGGCGCGGGGGCCAACGTCCTGACTTTC. This translates into CASSVGGAGANVLTF.

This chain uses TRBV5-5 with TRBJ1-1, with D uncertain. V was shortened by 7 bases and J by 4 bases, with 17 bases between the two germline ends. Germline CDR1 SGHKS, CDR2 YYEKEE (reference sequence). The CDR3 loop spans 14 amino acids. In DNA form, the CDR3 reads TGTGCCAGCTCTCAAGGCACCCCGGGCACTGAAGCTTTCTTT. As protein: CASSQGTPGTEAFF.